These 6 T cell receptor beta chains share one sample of origin, sequenced in a study of cytomegalovirus exposure and HLA in healthy donors. The PCR contained 60 Vbeta and 13 Jbeta primers. TCRdb's table, derived via immunoSEQ multiplex PCR, lists solely in-frame clones and lacks some. The repertoire consists of 55,000 to 85,000 clones, with 55% to 80% occurring once and the leading ten covering 3%. The sample comprised PBMCs. The receptors here all came from a woman aged 50 to 65 in good health and CMV-seronegative.

This clone was counted only a few times. V usage is TRBV11-1 and J usage is TRBJ2-3; perhaps TRBD2 as D (7 bases). Germline CDR1 is SGHAT and CDR2 is FQDESV (reference sequence). The CDR3 loop spans 16 amino acids. The V and J ends lost 0 bases and 3 bases respectively, with 13 bases between them. The CDR3 spells CASSLAGGGRTDTQYF. The CDR3 DNA is TGTGCCAGCAGCTTAGCGGGGGGCGGGAGAACAGATACGCAGTATTTT.

The rearrangement uses TRBV19 and TRBJ2-3, with 8 bases lining up with TRBD1. This CDR3 is built from 15 residues. The germline CDR1 and CDR2 sequences are LNHDA and SQIVND (reference sequence). Trimming removed 10 bases from V and 4 bases from J; junction bases left unmatched: 13. In DNA, the CDR3 is TGTGCCACCGGACAGGGAGGTTGGGGATCAGATACGCAGTATTTT. Translated: CATGQGGWGSDTQYF.

This chain joins TRBV5-1 and TRBJ2-2; 8 bases line up with TRBD1. Germline V gives CDR1 SGHRS, CDR2 YFSETQ. Trimming cost V 0 bases and J 5 bases; bases outside gene matches: 6. CDR3 length equals 16 residues. The CDR3, as DNA: TGCGCCAGCAGCTTGGACCGACAGGGGAGAACCGGGGAGCTGTTTTTT. Amino acid sequence: CASSLDRQGRTGELFF.

The chain recombines TRBV4-2 with TRBJ1-2; D might be TRBD1 (6 bases). Trimming cost V 5 bases and J 1 base, with 20 bases left between them. Germline assignment: CDR1 LGHNA and CDR2 YNFKEQ. The CDR3 spans 17 residues. The CDR3 DNA sequence: TGTGCCAGCAGCGGTTCCGGGTCAGGGGCGGTTAACTATGGCTACACCTTC. Translation: CASSGSGSGAVNYGYTF.

The table lists this clone with a count of one. The gene calls are TRBV9 and TRBJ1-2, with 9 bases aligning to TRBD1. CDR3 size: 13 residues. Per the germline V gene, CDR1 is SGDLS and CDR2 is YYNGEE. Trimming at V came to 6 bases and at J to 3 bases, leaving 3 bases not matched to a gene. The CDR3 bases are TGTGCCAGCACCCGGACAGGGGACTATGGCTACACCTTC. It yields the protein CASTRTGDYGYTF.

On this clone: The junction shows a germline mismatch at one end, possibly a read error. The V and J genes are TRBV4-3 and TRBJ2-4; unclear D gene. This CDR3 has 17 amino acids. Germline CDR1 and CDR2: LGHNA and YSLEER. The CDR3 spells CVSSQDLGTLAKNIQYF. In DNA form, the CDR3 reads TGCGTCAGCAGCCAAGATCTGGGCACTCTAGCCAAAAACATTCAGTACTTC.